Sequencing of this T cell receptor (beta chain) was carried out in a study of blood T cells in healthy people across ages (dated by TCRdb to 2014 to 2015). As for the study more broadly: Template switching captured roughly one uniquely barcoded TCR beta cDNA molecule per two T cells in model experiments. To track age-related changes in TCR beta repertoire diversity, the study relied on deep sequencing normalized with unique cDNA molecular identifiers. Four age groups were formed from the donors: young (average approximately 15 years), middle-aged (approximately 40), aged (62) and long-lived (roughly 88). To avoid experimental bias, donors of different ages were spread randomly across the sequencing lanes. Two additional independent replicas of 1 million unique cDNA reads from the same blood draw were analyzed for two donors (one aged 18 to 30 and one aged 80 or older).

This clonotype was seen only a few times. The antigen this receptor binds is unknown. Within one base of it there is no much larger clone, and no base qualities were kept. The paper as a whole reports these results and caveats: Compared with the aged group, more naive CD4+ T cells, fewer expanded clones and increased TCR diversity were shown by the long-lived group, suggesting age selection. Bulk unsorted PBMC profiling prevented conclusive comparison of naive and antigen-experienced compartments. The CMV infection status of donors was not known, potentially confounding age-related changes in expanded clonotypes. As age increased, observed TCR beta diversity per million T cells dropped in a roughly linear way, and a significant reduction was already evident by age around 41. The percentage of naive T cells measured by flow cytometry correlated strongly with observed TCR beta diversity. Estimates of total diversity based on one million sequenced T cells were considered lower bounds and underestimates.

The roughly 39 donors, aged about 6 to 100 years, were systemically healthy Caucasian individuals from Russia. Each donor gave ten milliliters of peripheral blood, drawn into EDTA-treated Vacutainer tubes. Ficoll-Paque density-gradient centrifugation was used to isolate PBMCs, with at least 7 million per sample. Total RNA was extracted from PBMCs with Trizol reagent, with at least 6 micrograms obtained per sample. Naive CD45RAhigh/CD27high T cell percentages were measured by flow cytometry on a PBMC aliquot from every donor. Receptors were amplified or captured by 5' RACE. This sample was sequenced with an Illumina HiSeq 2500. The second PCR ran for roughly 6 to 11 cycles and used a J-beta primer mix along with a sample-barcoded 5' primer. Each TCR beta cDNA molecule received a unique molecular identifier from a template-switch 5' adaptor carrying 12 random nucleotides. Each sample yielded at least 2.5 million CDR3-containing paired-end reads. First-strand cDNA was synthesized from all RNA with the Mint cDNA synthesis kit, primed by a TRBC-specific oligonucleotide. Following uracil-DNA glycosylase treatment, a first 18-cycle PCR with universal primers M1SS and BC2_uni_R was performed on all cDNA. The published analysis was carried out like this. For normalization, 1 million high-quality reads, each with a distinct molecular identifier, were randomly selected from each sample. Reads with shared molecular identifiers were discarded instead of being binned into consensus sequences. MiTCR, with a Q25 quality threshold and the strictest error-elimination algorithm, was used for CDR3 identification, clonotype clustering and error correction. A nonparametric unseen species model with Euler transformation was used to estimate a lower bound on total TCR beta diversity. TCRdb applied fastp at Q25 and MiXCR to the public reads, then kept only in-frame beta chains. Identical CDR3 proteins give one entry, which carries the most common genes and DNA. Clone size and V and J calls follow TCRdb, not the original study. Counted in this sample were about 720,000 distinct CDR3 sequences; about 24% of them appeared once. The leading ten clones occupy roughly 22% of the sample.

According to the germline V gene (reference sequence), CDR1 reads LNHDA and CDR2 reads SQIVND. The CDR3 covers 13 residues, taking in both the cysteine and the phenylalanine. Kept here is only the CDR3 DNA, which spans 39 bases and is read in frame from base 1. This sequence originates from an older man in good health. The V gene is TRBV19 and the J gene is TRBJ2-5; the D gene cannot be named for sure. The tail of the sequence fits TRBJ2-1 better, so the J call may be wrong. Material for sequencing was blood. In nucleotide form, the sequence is TGTGCCAGTAGTGTCGTGGGTCGGAGTGAGCAGTTCTTC. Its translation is CASSVVGRSEQFF.